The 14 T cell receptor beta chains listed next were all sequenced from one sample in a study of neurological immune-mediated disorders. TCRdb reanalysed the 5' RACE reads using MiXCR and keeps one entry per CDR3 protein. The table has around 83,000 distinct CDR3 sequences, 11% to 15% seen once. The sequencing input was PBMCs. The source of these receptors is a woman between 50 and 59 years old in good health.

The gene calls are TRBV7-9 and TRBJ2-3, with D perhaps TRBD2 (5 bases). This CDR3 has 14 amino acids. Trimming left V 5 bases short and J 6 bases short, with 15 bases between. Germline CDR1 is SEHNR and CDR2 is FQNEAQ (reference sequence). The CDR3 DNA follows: TGTGCCAGCAGCATATGGCTCTCTAGCGATACGCAGTATTTT. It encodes CASSIWLSSDTQYF.

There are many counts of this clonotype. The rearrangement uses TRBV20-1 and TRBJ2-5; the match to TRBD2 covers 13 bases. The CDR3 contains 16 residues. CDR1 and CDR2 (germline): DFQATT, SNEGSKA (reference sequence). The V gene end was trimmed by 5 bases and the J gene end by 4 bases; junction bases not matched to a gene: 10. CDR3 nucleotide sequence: TGCAGTGCTCCCCCGGGACTAGCGGGAAAGAGAGAGACCCAGTACTTC. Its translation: CSAPPGLAGKRETQYF.

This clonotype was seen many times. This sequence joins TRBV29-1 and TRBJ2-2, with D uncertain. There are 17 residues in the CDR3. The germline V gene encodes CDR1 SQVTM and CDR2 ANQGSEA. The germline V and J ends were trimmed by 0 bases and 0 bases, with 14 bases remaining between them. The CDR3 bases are TGCAGCGTTGAAGATCGGATAGGGTCGACGAACACCGGGGAGCTGTTTTTT. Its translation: CSVEDRIGSTNTGELFF.

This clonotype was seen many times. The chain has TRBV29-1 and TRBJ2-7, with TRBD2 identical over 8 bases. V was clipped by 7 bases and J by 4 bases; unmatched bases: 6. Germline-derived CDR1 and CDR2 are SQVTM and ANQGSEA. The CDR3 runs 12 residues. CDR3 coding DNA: TGCAGCGGCGGGGGGCAGGGGTACGAGCAGTACTTC. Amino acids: CSGGGQGYEQYF.

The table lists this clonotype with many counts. The CDR3 nucleotides read TGTGCCACCAGCAGTCTCGGGGGGACAGGGGCCCGTAACGGCTACACCTTC. Translation: CATSSLGGTGARNGYTF. This chain uses TRBV15 with TRBJ1-2; 10 bases map to TRBD1. Losses at the gene ends were 3 bases for V and 8 bases for J; bases not matched to a gene: 15. Germline V gene sequence: CDR1 LNHNV, CDR2 YYDKDF (reference sequence). The CDR3 length is 17 residues.

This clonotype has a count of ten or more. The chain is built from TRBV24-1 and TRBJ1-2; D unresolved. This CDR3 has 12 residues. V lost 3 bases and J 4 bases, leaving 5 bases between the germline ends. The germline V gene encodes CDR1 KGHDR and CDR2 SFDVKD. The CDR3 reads CATSDGRYGYTF. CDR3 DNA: TGTGCCACCAGTGATGGACGCTATGGCTACACCTTC.

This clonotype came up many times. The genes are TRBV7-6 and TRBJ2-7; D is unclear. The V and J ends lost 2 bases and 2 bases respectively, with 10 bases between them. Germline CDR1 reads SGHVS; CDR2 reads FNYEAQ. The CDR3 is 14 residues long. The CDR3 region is CASSLLAGPYEQYF. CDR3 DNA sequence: TGTGCCAGCAGCTTATTGGCTGGGCCCTACGAGCAGTACTTC.

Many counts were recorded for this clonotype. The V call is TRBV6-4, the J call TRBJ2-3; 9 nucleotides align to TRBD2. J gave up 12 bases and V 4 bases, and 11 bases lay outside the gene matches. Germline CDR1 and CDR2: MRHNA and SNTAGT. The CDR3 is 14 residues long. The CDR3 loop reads CASSASLSGRSQYF. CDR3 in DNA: TGTGCCAGCAGTGCCAGCCTGAGCGGGAGGTCACAGTATTTT.

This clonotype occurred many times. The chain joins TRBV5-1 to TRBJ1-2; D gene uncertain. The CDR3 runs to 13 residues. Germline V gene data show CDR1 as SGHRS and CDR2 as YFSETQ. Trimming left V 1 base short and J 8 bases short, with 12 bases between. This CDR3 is CASSLTTQTGYTF. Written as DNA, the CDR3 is TGCGCCAGCAGCTTGACCACTCAGACGGGCTACACCTTC.

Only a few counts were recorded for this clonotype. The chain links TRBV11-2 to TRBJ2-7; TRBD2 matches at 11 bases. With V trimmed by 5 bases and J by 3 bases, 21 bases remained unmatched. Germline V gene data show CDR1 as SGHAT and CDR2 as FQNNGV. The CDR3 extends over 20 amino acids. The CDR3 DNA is TGTGCCAGCAGCCAACCCCTACTAGCGGGAGTTTCCGCGGGTGGCTACGAGCAGTACTTC. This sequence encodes CASSQPLLAGVSAGGYEQYF.

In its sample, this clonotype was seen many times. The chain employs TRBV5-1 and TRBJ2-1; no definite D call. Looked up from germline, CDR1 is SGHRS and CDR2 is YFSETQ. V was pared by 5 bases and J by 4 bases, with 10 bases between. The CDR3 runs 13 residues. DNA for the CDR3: TGCGCCAGCAGACTAACAGCTTACAATGAGCAGTTCTTC. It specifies CASRLTAYNEQFF.

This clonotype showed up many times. The CDR3 region is CASSSSGTVNTEAFF. CDR3 nucleotides: TGCGCCAGCAGCTCTTCCGGGACAGTGAACACTGAAGCTTTCTTT. This chain connects TRBV5-1 to TRBJ1-1; 7 positions agree with TRBD1. The V and J ends lost 3 bases and 0 bases, in that order; junction bases with no gene match: 5. CDR1 is SGHRS and CDR2 is YFSETQ in the germline V gene. CDR3 length: 15 residues.

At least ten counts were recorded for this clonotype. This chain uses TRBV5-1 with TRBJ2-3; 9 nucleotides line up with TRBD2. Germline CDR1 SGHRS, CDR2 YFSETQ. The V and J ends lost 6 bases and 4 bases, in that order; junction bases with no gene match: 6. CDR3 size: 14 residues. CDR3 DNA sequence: TGCGCCAGCAATATGCGGGGGGGATCAGATACGCAGTATTTT. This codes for CASNMRGGSDTQYF.

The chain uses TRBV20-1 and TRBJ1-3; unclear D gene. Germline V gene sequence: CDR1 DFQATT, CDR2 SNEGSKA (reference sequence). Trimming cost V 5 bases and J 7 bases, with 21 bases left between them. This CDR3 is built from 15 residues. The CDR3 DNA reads TGCAGTGCTCAGGATGGTGTGGATGCGATCAACACCATATATTTT. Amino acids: CSAQDGVDAINTIYF.